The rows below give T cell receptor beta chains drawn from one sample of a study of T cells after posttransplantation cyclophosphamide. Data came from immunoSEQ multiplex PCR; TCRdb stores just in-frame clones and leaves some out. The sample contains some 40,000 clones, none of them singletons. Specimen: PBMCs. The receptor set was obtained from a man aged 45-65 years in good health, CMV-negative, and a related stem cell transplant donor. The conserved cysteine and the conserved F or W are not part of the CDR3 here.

cdr3_aa: ASSSPGDHNEQF
j_call: TRBJ2-1
v_call: TRBV13

cdr3_aa: ASSLGEASGRYYNEQF
j_call: TRBJ2-1
v_call: TRBV5-8

cdr3_aa: ASSPGTGRGYGYT
j_call: TRBJ1-2
v_call: TRBV7-9

cdr3_aa: ASSSGDEGPYEQY
j_call: TRBJ2-7
v_call: TRBV13

cdr3_aa: ASSPGLGLWASYEQY
j_call: TRBJ2-7
v_call: TRBV18

cdr3_aa: ASSRTGGDGYT
j_call: TRBJ1-2
v_call: TRBV2

cdr3_aa: ASSYLDRAFSGNTIY
j_call: TRBJ1-3
v_call: TRBV9

cdr3_aa: ASSLEVLAGGFNEQF
j_call: TRBJ2-1
v_call: TRBV7-9

cdr3_aa: ASSGDSAYGYT
j_call: TRBJ1-2
v_call: TRBV18

cdr3_aa: ASSLSGGTDVNSPLH
j_call: TRBJ1-6
v_call: TRBV27

cdr3_aa: ASSLAAGNEQF
j_call: TRBJ2-1
v_call: TRBV7-9

cdr3_aa: ASSPRGFPTNEKLF
j_call: TRBJ1-4
v_call: TRBV5-8

cdr3_aa: ASSGDRGYEQY
j_call: TRBJ2-7
v_call: TRBV6-1

cdr3_aa: ASSDIGRGPNYGYT
j_call: TRBJ1-2
v_call: TRBV6-1

cdr3_aa: ASSLVSTSDTQY
j_call: TRBJ2-3
v_call: TRBV7-9

cdr3_aa: ASTDSTYGYT
j_call: TRBJ1-2
v_call: TRBV28

cdr3_aa: ASSFGERGLVTDTQY
j_call: TRBJ2-3
v_call: TRBV13

cdr3_aa: ASGLVLIGRHSYNEQF
j_call: TRBJ2-1
v_call: TRBV12-5

cdr3_aa: ASSYRQGLAKNIQY
j_call: TRBJ2-4
v_call: TRBV6-6

cdr3_aa: ASSPRLAGADTQY
j_call: TRBJ2-3
v_call: TRBV18

cdr3_aa: AIRESGAGGTYEQY
j_call: TRBJ2-7
v_call: TRBV10-3

cdr3_aa: ASSQDIAGGYQETQY
j_call: TRBJ2-5
v_call: TRBV4-3

cdr3_aa: ASSQQGSSYEQY
j_call: TRBJ2-7
v_call: TRBV6-5

cdr3_aa: ASSQSPPGTNYGYT
j_call: TRBJ1-2
v_call: TRBV14

cdr3_aa: ASSPPTDRAQTQY
j_call: TRBJ2-5
v_call: TRBV11-2

cdr3_aa: ASSWTGTGPYGYT
j_call: TRBJ1-2
v_call: TRBV28